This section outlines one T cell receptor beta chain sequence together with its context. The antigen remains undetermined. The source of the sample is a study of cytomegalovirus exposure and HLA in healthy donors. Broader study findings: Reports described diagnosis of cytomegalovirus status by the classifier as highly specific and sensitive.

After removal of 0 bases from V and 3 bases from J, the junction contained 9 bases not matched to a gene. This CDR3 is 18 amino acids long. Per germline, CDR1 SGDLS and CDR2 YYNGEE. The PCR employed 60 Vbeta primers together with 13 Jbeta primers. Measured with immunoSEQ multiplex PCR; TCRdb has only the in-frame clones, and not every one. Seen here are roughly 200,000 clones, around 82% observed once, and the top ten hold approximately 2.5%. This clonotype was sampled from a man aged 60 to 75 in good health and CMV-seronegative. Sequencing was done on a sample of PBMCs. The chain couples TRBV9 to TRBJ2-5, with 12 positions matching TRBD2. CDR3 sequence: CASSVEPSGRAGEETQYF. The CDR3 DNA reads TGTGCCAGCAGCGTAGAACCTAGCGGGAGGGCGGGGGAAGAGACCCAGTACTTC.